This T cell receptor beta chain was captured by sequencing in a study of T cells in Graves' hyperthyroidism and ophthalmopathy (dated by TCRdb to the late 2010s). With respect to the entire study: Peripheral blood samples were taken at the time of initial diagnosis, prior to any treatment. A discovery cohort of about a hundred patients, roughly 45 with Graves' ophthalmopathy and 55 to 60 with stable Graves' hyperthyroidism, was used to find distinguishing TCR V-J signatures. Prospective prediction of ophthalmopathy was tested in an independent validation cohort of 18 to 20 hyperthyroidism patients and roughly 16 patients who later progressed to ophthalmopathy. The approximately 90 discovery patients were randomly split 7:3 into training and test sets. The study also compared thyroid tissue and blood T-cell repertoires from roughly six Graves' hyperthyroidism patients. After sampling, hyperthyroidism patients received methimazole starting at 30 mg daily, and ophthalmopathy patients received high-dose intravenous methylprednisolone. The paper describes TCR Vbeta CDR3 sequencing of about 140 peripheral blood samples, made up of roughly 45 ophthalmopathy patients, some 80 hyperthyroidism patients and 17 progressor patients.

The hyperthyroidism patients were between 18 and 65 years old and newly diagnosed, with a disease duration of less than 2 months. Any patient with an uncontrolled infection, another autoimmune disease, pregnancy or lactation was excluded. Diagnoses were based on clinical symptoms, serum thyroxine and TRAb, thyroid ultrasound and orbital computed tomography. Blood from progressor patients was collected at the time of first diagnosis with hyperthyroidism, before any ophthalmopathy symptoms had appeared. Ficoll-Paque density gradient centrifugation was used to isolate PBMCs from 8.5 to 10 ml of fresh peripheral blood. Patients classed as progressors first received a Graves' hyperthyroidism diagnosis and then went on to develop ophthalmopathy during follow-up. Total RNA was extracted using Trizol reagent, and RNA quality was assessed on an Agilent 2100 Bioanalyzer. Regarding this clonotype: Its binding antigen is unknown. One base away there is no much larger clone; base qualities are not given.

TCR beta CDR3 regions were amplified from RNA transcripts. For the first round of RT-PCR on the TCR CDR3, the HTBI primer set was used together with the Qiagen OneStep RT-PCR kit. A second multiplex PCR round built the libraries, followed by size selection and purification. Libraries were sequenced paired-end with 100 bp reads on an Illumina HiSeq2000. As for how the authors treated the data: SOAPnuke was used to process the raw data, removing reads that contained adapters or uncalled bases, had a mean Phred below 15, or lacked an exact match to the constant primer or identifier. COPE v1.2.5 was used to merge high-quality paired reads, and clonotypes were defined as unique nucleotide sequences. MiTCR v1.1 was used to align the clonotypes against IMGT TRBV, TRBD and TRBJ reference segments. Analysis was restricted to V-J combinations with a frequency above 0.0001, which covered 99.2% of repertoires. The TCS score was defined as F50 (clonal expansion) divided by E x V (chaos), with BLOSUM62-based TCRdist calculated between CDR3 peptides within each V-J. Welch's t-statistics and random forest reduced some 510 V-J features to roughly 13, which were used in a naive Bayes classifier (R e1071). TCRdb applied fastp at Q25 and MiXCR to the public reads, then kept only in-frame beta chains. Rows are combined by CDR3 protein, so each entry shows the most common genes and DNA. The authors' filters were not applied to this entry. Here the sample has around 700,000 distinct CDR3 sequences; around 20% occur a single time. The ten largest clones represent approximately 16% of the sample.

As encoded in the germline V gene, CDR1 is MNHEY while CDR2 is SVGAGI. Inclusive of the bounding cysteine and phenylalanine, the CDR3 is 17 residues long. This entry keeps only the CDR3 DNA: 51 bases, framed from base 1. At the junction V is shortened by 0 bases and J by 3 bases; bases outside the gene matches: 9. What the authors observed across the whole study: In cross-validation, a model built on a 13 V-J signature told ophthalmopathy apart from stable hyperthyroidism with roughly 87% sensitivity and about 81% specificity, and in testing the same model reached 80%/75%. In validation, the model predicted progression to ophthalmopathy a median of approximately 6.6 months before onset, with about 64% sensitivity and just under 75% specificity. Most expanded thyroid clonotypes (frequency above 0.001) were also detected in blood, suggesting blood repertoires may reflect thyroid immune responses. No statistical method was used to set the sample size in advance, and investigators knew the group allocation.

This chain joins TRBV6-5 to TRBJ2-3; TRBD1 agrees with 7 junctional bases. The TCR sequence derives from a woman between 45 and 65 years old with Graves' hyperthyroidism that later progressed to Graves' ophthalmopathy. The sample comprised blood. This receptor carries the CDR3 CASSYSPTGDATDTQYF. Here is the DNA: TGTGCCAGCAGTTACTCGCCAACAGGGGATGCTACAGATACGCAGTATTTT.